The 23 T cell receptor beta chains in this list originate from one sample, sequenced in a study of tissue T cells after allogeneic stem cell transplantation. Libraries were prepared by immunoSEQ multiplex PCR; TCRdb keeps only in-frame clonotypes and omits some of them. The sample consists of approximately 3,700 clones, around 59% of them appearing once. Sequences were derived from tissue from the ileum, sampled at autopsy. These receptor sequences come from a male donor aged 60 or over with lung cancer.

This clone was picked up one time. The V call is TRBV2, the J call TRBJ1-6, with 7 bases fitting TRBD1. Germline V lookup: CDR1 SNHLY, CDR2 FYNNEI. Unmatched junction bases numbered 5, after V lost 0 bases and J lost 6 bases. This CDR3 region has 16 residues. DNA of the CDR3: TGTGCCAGCAGTGAAGCCGCGCCAGGGGGTAATTCACCCCTCCACTTT. As protein: CASSEAAPGGNSPLHF.

The chain employs TRBV24-1 and TRBJ2-5; weak D call: TRBD1 (6 bases). Per germline, CDR1 KGHDR and CDR2 SFDVKD. This CDR3 has 16 residues. V lost 4 bases, J lost 0 bases, and 14 bases lay in between. DNA of the CDR3: TGTGCCACCAGTGAAGCGACAGGAAAGTACCAAGAGACCCAGTACTTC. This codes for CATSEATGKYQETQYF.

Written as DNA, the CDR3 is TGTGCCAGCTCACCAAACCCTCCGGGACAGACCTATGGCTACACCTTC. Its translation is CASSPNPPGQTYGYTF. The chain has TRBV18 and TRBJ1-2; 7 bases are shared with TRBD1. The germline V gene has CDR1 KGHSH and CDR2 LQKENI. The V and J ends lost 2 bases and 4 bases, in that order; junction bases with no gene match: 10. The length of the CDR3 is 16 residues.

A few counts support this clone. This sequence joins TRBV6-2 or TRBV6-3 and TRBJ2-1; TRBD2 agrees at 11 bases. This CDR3 contains 16 residues. The V segment lost 4 bases and the J segment 7 bases; nucleotides outside the gene matches: 9. CDR1 MNHEY and CDR2 SVGEGT come from the germline V gene. CDR3 nucleotides: TGTGCCAGCAGTTCCCTTAGCGGGAGGGCCCGGAATGAGCAGTTCTTC. As protein: CASSSLSGRARNEQFF.

The chain couples TRBV4-3 to TRBJ2-2; D call uncertain. The CDR3 length is 16 residues. Trimming pared 0 bases from V and 1 base from J, leaving 9 bases between. Germline V gene data show CDR1 as LGHNA and CDR2 as YSLEER. The CDR3 loop reads CASSQEGGWNTGELFF. For the CDR3, the DNA is TGCGCCAGCAGCCAAGAGGGCGGTTGGAACACCGGGGAGCTGTTTTTT.

This clone is deemed medium-sized. The chain combines TRBV27 with TRBJ1-5, with TRBD1 as a possible D gene (6 bases). Germline CDR1 and CDR2: MNHEY and SMNVEV (reference sequence). The CDR3 spans 16 residues. With 2 bases removed from V and 6 bases from J, the gap between germline ends came to 17 bases. Written as DNA, the CDR3 is TGTGCCAGCAGTTTAAGAGGTCAGGGGATAGGTCAGCCCCAGCATTTT. This translates into CASSLRGQGIGQPQHF.

The J gene is TRBJ2-7, the V gene TRBV5-6, with TRBD2 identical over 8 bases. This CDR3 is 12 amino acids long. V was pared by 4 bases and J by 4 bases, with 1 base of the junction left unmatched. The germline CDR1 and CDR2 sequences are SGHDT and YYEEEE. The CDR3 region is CASSPGGYEQYF. The CDR3, as DNA: TGTGCCAGCAGCCCGGGGGGGTACGAGCAGTACTTC.

J is TRBJ1-1 and V is TRBV18, with D perhaps matching TRBD1 (5 bases). The CDR3 is 13 residues long. The V and J ends lost 4 bases and 1 base respectively, with 7 bases between them. Germline CDR1 is KGHSH and CDR2 is LQKENI. DNA of the CDR3: TGTGCCAGCTCACAAGGACAGAACACTGAAGCTTTCTTT. Translating gives CASSQGQNTEAFF.

This clone qualifies as large (0.1 to 1%). The gene calls are TRBV11-2 and TRBJ2-1; D uncertain. Trimming removed 9 bases at V and 4 bases at J, with 13 bases between. CDR1 is SGHAT and CDR2 is FQNNGV in the germline V gene. CDR3 length: 13 amino acids. CDR3 protein: CASYVGIYNEQFF. In DNA form, the CDR3 reads TGTGCCAGTTATGTAGGCATTTACAATGAGCAGTTCTTC. The full variable domain, its missing parts supplied by reference TRBV11-2 and TRBJ2-1, is EAGVAQSPRYKIIEKRQSVAFWCNPISGHATLYWYQQILGQGPKLLIQFQNNGVVDDSQLPKDRFSAERLKGVDSTLKIQPAKLEDSAVYLCASYVGIYNEQFFGPGTRLTVL.

This clone has just one count. The chain couples TRBV12-3 or TRBV12-4 to TRBJ2-7, with D hard to call. This CDR3 spans 13 amino acids. V shed 10 bases and J shed 1 base, with 14 bases lying between them. The CDR3 loop reads CATIPGGSYEQYF. The CDR3 DNA reads as TGTGCCACCATACCCGGCGGATCCTACGAGCAGTACTTC.

The chain couples TRBV12-3 or TRBV12-4 to TRBJ1-5; possible D gene TRBD1, 6 bases. V was cut by 8 bases and J by 7 bases, with 15 bases left in between. The CDR3 has 13 residues. In DNA form, the CDR3 reads TGTGCCAGCGATCCGGGGGCGGGACAGCCCCAGCATTTT. It is translated as CASDPGAGQPQHF.

The V and J genes are TRBV5-5 and TRBJ1-6; D unresolved. The CDR3 is 14 residues long. The V and J ends lost 4 bases and 1 base respectively, with 6 bases between them. Germline V gene data show CDR1 as SGHKS and CDR2 as YYEKEE (reference sequence). CDR3 in DNA: TGTGCCAGCAGCGAGAGATCCTATAATTCACCCCTCCACTTT. It codes for CASSERSYNSPLHF.

This clone showed up just once. The chain couples TRBV10-3 to TRBJ1-4, with 8 bases matching TRBD1. The germline gives CDR1 ENHRY, CDR2 SYGVKD. V lost 5 bases to trimming and J lost 7 bases; unmatched junction nucleotides: 9. The CDR3 extends over 15 amino acids. CDR3 sequence (DNA): TGTGCCATCAGTAGGGCGACAGGGGATCGTGAAAAACTGTTTTTT. Encoded protein: CAISRATGDREKLFF.

This chain uses TRBV12-3 or TRBV12-4 with TRBJ2-3; D not resolved. The CDR3 is made up of 11 amino acids. V was trimmed by 6 bases and J by 5 bases, leaving 6 bases between them. CDR3 protein: CASSYLDTQYF. The CDR3 DNA is TGTGCCAGCAGCTATTTAGATACGCAGTATTTT.

The V and J genes are TRBV28 and TRBJ2-3, with a possible D match to TRBD2 (5 bases). Looked up from germline, CDR1 is MDHEN and CDR2 is SYDVKM. The length of the CDR3 is 17 residues. The ends were cut back, 3 bases at V and 0 bases at J, with 16 bases in the middle. The CDR3 spells CASSFPLTGTSTDTQYF. The CDR3 DNA sequence: TGTGCCAGCAGTTTCCCCTTGACGGGAACCAGCACAGATACGCAGTATTTT.

The chain recombines TRBV7-2 with TRBJ2-7; D may be TRBD2 (5 bases). Germline CDR1 and CDR2: SGHTA and FQGNSA. The V end was cut by 4 bases, the J end by 7 bases, with 17 bases between. The CDR3 contains 14 residues. CDR3 amino acids: CASSSGLPSGEQYF. CDR3 coding DNA: TGTGCCAGCAGCTCCGGACTCCCCTCTGGGGAGCAGTACTTC.

The rearrangement joins TRBV6-5 to TRBJ2-3, with D possibly being TRBD1 (6 bases). Per germline, CDR1 MNHEY and CDR2 SVGAGI. The CDR3 runs to 16 residues. V gave up 4 bases and J gave up 1 base, with 15 bases separating them. This CDR3 reads CASSSTDRPRTDTQYF. In DNA, the CDR3 is TGTGCCAGCAGTTCCACAGACAGGCCACGCACAGATACGCAGTATTTT.

V gene TRBV5-1 combines with J gene TRBJ2-7, with 9 positions matching TRBD1. Germline V gene lookup returns CDR1 SGHRS and CDR2 YFSETQ. V gave up 3 bases and J gave up 2 bases; unmatched junction bases: 6. The CDR3 extends over 15 amino acids. This CDR3 reads CASSWGDRAAYEQYF. In nucleotides, the CDR3 is TGCGCCAGCAGCTGGGGGGACAGGGCGGCCTACGAGCAGTACTTC.

The chain couples TRBV19 to TRBJ2-7; D not certain. The germline V gene has CDR1 LNHDA and CDR2 SQIVND (reference sequence). The length of the CDR3 is 16 residues. V was cut by 2 bases and J by 3 bases, with 17 bases left in between. The CDR3 coding sequence is TGTGCCAGTAGTATATATACTACCACCCTGTTCTACGAGCAGTACTTC. This codes for CASSIYTTTLFYEQYF.

The V and J genes are TRBV6-5 and TRBJ2-1, with TRBD2 matching over 9 bases. CDR1 is MNHEY, CDR2 SVGAGI, per germline. The J segment lost 9 bases and the V segment lost 2 bases, leaving 8 bases of the junction unmatched. The CDR3 sequence is 15 residues long. The CDR3 loop is CASSYGVAGVTEQFF. In DNA form, the CDR3 reads TGTGCCAGCAGTTACGGGGTAGCGGGAGTAACTGAGCAGTTCTTC.

This clone has a handful of counts. V and J are TRBV28 and TRBJ2-1; 14 positions agree with TRBD2. Germline assignment: CDR1 MDHEN and CDR2 SYDVKM. The ends lost 5 bases at V and 8 bases at J; junction bases unmatched: 8. This CDR3 has 16 amino acids. This CDR3 reads CASSGMGTSGSYEQFF. The DNA for the CDR3 is TGTGCCAGCAGTGGTATGGGGACTAGCGGGAGCTATGAGCAGTTCTTC.

A word on this clone: This sequence may be a read error, since a much larger clone differs from it by one base. The same CDR3 can be traced to other DNA sequences in this sample. The chain combines TRBV5-4 with TRBJ2-7; D not resolved. Trimming cost V 1 base and J 5 bases, with 13 bases left between them. In germline, CDR1 is SGHNT, CDR2 YYREEE (reference sequence). This CDR3 spans 14 amino acids. Written as DNA, the CDR3 is TGTGCCAGCAGCTTGCTGGGATTTAAGGACGAGCAGTACTTC. Translating it yields CASSLLGFKDEQYF.

The chain links TRBV6-6 to TRBJ2-3, with D unresolved. Germline assignment: CDR1 MNHNY and CDR2 SVGAGI (reference sequence). The V end was cut by 6 bases, the J end by 6 bases, with 10 bases between. The CDR3 length is 12 residues. CDR3 in DNA: TGTGCCAGCAGGTCCTATCGTGATACGCAGTATTTT. Protein: CASRSYRDTQYF.